This T cell receptor beta chain was obtained from a study of beta chain features in type 1 diabetes. Study-level information: Across the samples, 100 million to 130 million sorted cells were examined in total. Findings of the study overall: Shorter TCRB CDR3s, moderately but significantly so, were found in Type 1 diabetes patients in all four CD4+ subsets. Naive, central memory and Treg TCRB repertoires appeared more alike in patients than in healthy donors.

The germline V gene has CDR1 MDHEN and CDR2 SYDVKM. The CDR3 loop spans 14 amino acids. Deletions cut 4 bases from V and 7 bases from J, with 13 bases between. The investigators reverse transcribed all of the isolated RNA, so they sequenced expressed TCRB transcripts. Method: immunoSEQ multiplex PCR; TCRdb's copy keeps in-frame clones and lacks some. Here the sample spans 300,000 to 400,000 clones, about 10% being singletons. This clone was counted only a few times. Its antigen is unidentified. Sorting with CD45RO/CCR7/CD25/CD127/CD95/CD27 yielded naive, central memory, regulatory and stem-like memory CD4+ cells.

The V call is TRBV28, the J call TRBJ2-2, with D maybe TRBD2 (6 bases). This clonotype was sampled from a young man with type 1 diabetes. The sequenced material came from central memory CD4+ T cells from blood. The CDR3 DNA is TGTGCCAGCAGTTCAGGCGGGAAGGACGGGGAGCTGTTTTTT. It codes for CASSSGGKDGELFF.